This T cell receptor (beta chain) was captured by sequencing in a study of shared clonotypes between healthy human individuals. General study findings and limits: On the whole, naive subsets had larger estimated richness than memory subsets had. Naive CD4 clonotype sharing across a few donors was about 5%.

Points on this clone: The antigen is unknown.

Clones were sequenced by immunoSEQ multiplex PCR, and TCRdb holds only the in-frame ones, with some missing. The sample has approximately 740,000 clones; under 80% are singletons. This clonotype originated in a woman in her 30s in good health. The sequenced sample was memory CD4+ T cells sorted from blood. Subset here: CD45RA-negative fraction.

The CDR3 sequence is CASSQDLYEQFF. The CDR3 coding sequence is TGCGCCAGCAGCCAAGATTTGTATGAGCAGTTCTTC. V gene TRBV4-1 combines with J gene TRBJ2-1; the D is unclear. Germline-derived CDR1 and CDR2 are MGHRA and YSYEKL. V was shortened by 0 bases and J by 8 bases, with 5 bases between the two germline ends. This CDR3 region has 12 residues.